What follows are 28 T cell receptor beta chains derived from one specimen sequenced in a study of beta chain features in type 1 diabetes. The antigens for these receptors are not known. General study results and limits: Shorter TCRB CDR3s, moderately but significantly so, marked every one of the four CD4+ subsets in Type 1 diabetes patients.

Reverse transcription of all isolated RNA meant that expressed TCRB transcripts were sequenced. Libraries were prepared by immunoSEQ multiplex PCR; TCRdb keeps only in-frame clonotypes and omits some of them. The sample lists some 290,000 clones, around an eighth occurring once. The sequenced sample consisted of naive CD4+ T cells from blood. The receptor set was obtained from a young man with type 1 diabetes.

This clone was found a few times. The rearrangement joins TRBV10-3 to TRBJ2-5, with D unclear. The CDR3 length is 13 residues. V was cut by 2 bases and J by 3 bases, with 7 bases left in between. The V gene's germline CDR1 is ENHRY and CDR2 SYGVKD. The CDR3 protein is CAISENNKETQYF. DNA of the CDR3: TGTGCCATCAGTGAGAACAATAAAGAGACCCAGTACTTC.

The chain recombines TRBV9 with TRBJ2-7, with 10 bases matching TRBD1. The CDR3 totals 16 residues. V shed 2 bases, J shed 5 bases, and the junction held 10 bases outside the gene matches. CDR1 is SGDLS, CDR2 YYNGEE, per germline. CDR3 coding DNA: TGTGCCAGCAGCGTTAGACAGGGGGCTCTCGTCGACGAGCAGTACTTC. Protein product: CASSVRQGALVDEQYF.

This clone was found a few times. V is TRBV7-2 and J is TRBJ2-3; D is unresolved. The ends were cut back, 3 bases at V and 6 bases at J, with 10 bases in the middle. This CDR3 contains 13 residues. Germline assignment: CDR1 SGHTA and CDR2 FQGNSA. CDR3 amino acids: CASSFGSGDTQYF. Here the CDR3 DNA reads TGTGCCAGCAGCTTTGGGTCCGGGGATACGCAGTATTTT.

This clone has more than one count but fewer than ten. The chain couples TRBV28 to TRBJ1-1; 8 nucleotides agree with TRBD1. The CDR3 totals 12 residues. Germline V gene data show CDR1 as MDHEN and CDR2 as SYDVKM. After removal of 4 bases from V and 11 bases from J, the junction contained 6 bases not matched to a gene. This chain's CDR3 is CASSSPDRGAFF. Here the CDR3 DNA reads TGTGCCAGCAGTTCCCCCGACAGGGGCGCTTTCTTT.

Details on this clone: A junction boundary mismatches the germline segment, possibly from a read error. V is TRBV4-3 and J is TRBJ2-7; D is unclear. Looked up from germline, CDR1 is LGHNA and CDR2 is YSLEER. CDR3 size: 14 residues. This CDR3 reads CACSQDIYPTQQYF. The CDR3 DNA reads as TGCGCCTGCAGCCAAGATATCTACCCTACCCAGCAGTACTTC.

The chain has TRBV6-6 and TRBJ2-7, with TRBD1 matching 8 bases. The CDR3 totals 14 residues. CDR1 is MNHNY, CDR2 SVGAGI, per germline (reference sequence). V trimming: 6 bases; J trimming: 0 bases; junction bases outside the gene matches: 4. In nucleotides, the CDR3 is TGTGCCAGCAGGACCGGGACAGGCTCCTACGAGCAGTACTTC. Its translation is CASRTGTGSYEQYF.

This clone has a handful of counts. V is TRBV6-6 and J is TRBJ2-1; 11 bases match TRBD2. After removal of 6 bases from V and 7 bases from J, the junction contained 8 bases not matched to a gene. The length of the CDR3 is 15 residues. CDR1 MNHNY and CDR2 SVGAGI come from the germline V gene (reference sequence). Here the CDR3 DNA reads TGTGCCAGCAGAACTAGCGGGAGATCTGAGAATGAGCAGTTCTTC. Amino acid sequence: CASRTSGRSENEQFF.

The V and J genes are TRBV9 and TRBJ2-5; TRBD2 might be the D (6 bases). The last part of the DNA fits TRBJ2-7 better; the J call may be wrong. Germline values: CDR1 SGDLS, CDR2 YYNGEE. This CDR3 has 17 amino acids. The chain's CDR3 is CASSAGSGTVTPYEQYF. In DNA, the CDR3 is TGTGCCAGCAGCGCTGGTAGCGGCACGGTGACTCCGTACGAGCAGTACTTC.

The chain is built from TRBV19 and TRBJ2-3; 12 bases are shared with TRBD2. In germline, CDR1 is LNHDA, CDR2 SQIVND (reference sequence). This CDR3 has 15 amino acids. The ends lost 5 bases at V and 4 bases at J; junction bases unmatched: 4. As DNA, the CDR3 is TGTGCCAGTAGTCGGACTAGCGGGATGCCAGATACGCAGTATTTT. Its translation is CASSRTSGMPDTQYF.

This chain links TRBV27 with TRBJ2-7, with TRBD2 matching over 10 bases. CDR3 length: 14 residues. Trimming cost V 2 bases and J 8 bases; bases outside gene matches: 6. CDR1 MNHEY and CDR2 SMNVEV come from the germline V gene (reference sequence). Here the CDR3 DNA reads TGTGCCAGCAGTTTACTAGCGGGAGATGTCAAGCAGTACTTC. It specifies CASSLLAGDVKQYF.

The rearrangement uses TRBV10-3 and TRBJ2-7; 15 bases map to TRBD2. Losses at the gene ends were 6 bases for V and 5 bases for J; bases not matched to a gene: 5. The CDR3 spans 15 residues. Germline lookup yields CDR1 ENHRY and CDR2 SYGVKD. The CDR3 nucleotides are TGTGCCATCAGAAAAGGACTAGCGGGAGGGGACGAGCAGTACTTC. Residues: CAIRKGLAGGDEQYF.

This sequence joins TRBV5-6 and TRBJ1-1, with 7 bases aligning to TRBD1. J gave up 5 bases and V 0 bases, and 1 base lay outside the gene matches. The germline gives CDR1 SGHDT, CDR2 YYEEEE. This CDR3 spans 13 amino acids. CDR3 residues: CASSLDRGTEAFF. CDR3 coding DNA: TGTGCCAGCAGCTTGGACAGGGGAACTGAAGCTTTCTTT.

This chain connects TRBV5-6 to TRBJ2-7, with 7 positions matching TRBD2. Germline CDR1 is SGHDT and CDR2 is YYEEEE. V was clipped by 1 base and J by 3 bases; unmatched bases: 7. The CDR3 sequence is 15 residues long. DNA of the CDR3: TGTGCCAGCAGCTTGCGGGCAGCGGGGCACTACGAGCAGTACTTC. Amino acids: CASSLRAAGHYEQYF.

This rearrangement joins TRBV27 to TRBJ1-2; 8 nucleotides align to TRBD1. In germline, CDR1 is MNHEY, CDR2 SMNVEV (reference sequence). The CDR3 covers 15 residues. Trimming took 4 bases from V and 8 from J; bases not matched to a gene: 12. The DNA for the CDR3 is TGTGCCAGCAGTTCACTGACAGGGGCGAGGTACGGCTACACCTTC. Its translation: CASSSLTGARYGYTF.

This chain connects TRBV9 to TRBJ2-7; D ambiguous. Germline CDR1 and CDR2: SGDLS and YYNGEE. This CDR3 is 14 amino acids long. Trimming stripped 4 bases from V and 0 bases from J, with 11 bases between. CDR3 nucleotide sequence: TGTGCCAGCAGCACGTCTACCACCTCCTACGAGCAGTACTTC. It is translated as CASSTSTTSYEQYF.

The chain is built from TRBV29-1 and TRBJ2-1; TRBD2 matches 9 bases. Trimming took 7 bases from V and 6 from J; bases not matched to a gene: 7. CDR1 is SQVTM and CDR2 is ANQGSEA in the germline V gene. The CDR3 length is 13 residues. CDR3 DNA sequence: TGCAGCGGAAGGAATAGCGGGAGCAATGAGCAGTTCTTC. Translating it yields CSGRNSGSNEQFF.

This chain connects TRBV2 to TRBJ2-7, with 10 bases fitting TRBD2. Trimming took 8 bases from V and 6 from J; bases not matched to a gene: 7. CDR1 is SNHLY and CDR2 is FYNNEI in the germline V gene. The CDR3 runs 13 residues. The CDR3 DNA is TGTGCCAGCCTAGCGGGAGCTCTCGGCGAGCAGTACTTC. Translation: CASLAGALGEQYF.

The rearrangement joins TRBV11-2 to TRBJ2-1, with D tentatively TRBD2 (5 bases). Deletions cut 4 bases from V and 13 bases from J, with 11 bases between. The germline gives CDR1 SGHAT, CDR2 FQNNGV. This CDR3 has 11 residues. The CDR3 loop reads CASSSGPSQFF. CDR3 DNA sequence: TGTGCCAGCAGCTCAGGCCCTAGCCAGTTCTTC.

J is TRBJ2-2 and V is TRBV7-9; 11 bases line up with TRBD2. J lost 7 bases, V lost 5 bases, and 9 bases had no gene match. Looked up from germline, CDR1 is SEHNR and CDR2 is FQNEAQ (reference sequence). The CDR3 spans 16 residues. CDR3 DNA: TGTGCCAGCAGCGTGGGACTAGCGGCGGAGGTCGGGGAGCTGTTTTTT. Its protein product is CASSVGLAAEVGELFF.

This clone was seen more than once but under ten times. Within the sample, other DNA sequences also encode this same CDR3. The chain employs TRBV7-9 and TRBJ1-1, with D possibly being TRBD1 (5 bases). There are 13 residues in the CDR3. Germline loops: CDR1 SEHNR, CDR2 FQNEAQ (reference sequence). V lost 5 bases and J 1 base, leaving 8 bases between the germline ends. The CDR3 nucleotides read TGTGCCAGCAGCCTAACAGGGAACACTGAAGCTTTCTTT. It translates to CASSLTGNTEAFF.

The V call is TRBV9, the J call TRBJ1-1; 7 bases are a match to TRBD1. The CDR3 has 14 residues. Germline CDR1 is SGDLS and CDR2 is YYNGEE. Germline trimming cut 0 bases from V and 7 bases from J; bases unmatched to any gene: 6. The CDR3 spells CASSVETGSLEAFF. The CDR3 DNA reads TGTGCCAGCAGCGTAGAGACAGGGAGTCTTGAAGCTTTCTTT. Full variable domain (outside the CDR3, taken from reference TRBV9 and TRBJ1-1): DSGVTQTPKHLITATGQRVTLRCSPRSGDLSVYWYQQSLDQGLQFLIQYYNGEERAKGNILERFSAQQFPDLHSELNLSSLELGDSALYFCASSVETGSLEAFFGQGTRLTVV.

The genes are TRBV7-2 and TRBJ2-7; TRBD2 is a possible D gene (5 bases). The CDR3 loop spans 13 amino acids. The V end lost 3 bases, the J end lost 2 bases, and 8 bases lay between the germline ends. Germline V gene sequence: CDR1 SGHTA, CDR2 FQGNSA. CDR3 DNA: TGTGCCAGCAGCTTCGCCGGGACCTACGAGCAGTACTTC. Translating it yields CASSFAGTYEQYF.

This clone showed up just a few times. This chain connects TRBV29-1 to TRBJ2-3, with D perhaps TRBD1 (6 bases). Trimming removed 7 bases from V and 2 bases from J, with 19 bases in between. Germline V lookup: CDR1 SQVTM, CDR2 ANQGSEA. The CDR3 sequence is 15 residues long. The CDR3 bases are TGCAGCGCCCAACGGGACACAACGATCACAGATACGCAGTATTTT. It is translated as CSAQRDTTITDTQYF.

This clone showed up just a few times. The J gene is TRBJ1-5, the V gene TRBV7-2; 8 bases match TRBD1. Germline CDR1 reads SGHTA; CDR2 reads FQGNSA. Germline trimming cut 4 bases from V and 4 bases from J; bases unmatched to any gene: 3. The CDR3 covers 14 residues. The CDR3: CASSSGQGNQPQHF. CDR3 coding DNA: TGTGCCAGCAGCTCAGGACAGGGTAATCAGCCCCAGCATTTT.

The chain carries TRBV19 and TRBJ2-7, with 7 bases that match TRBD2. Trimming cost V 3 bases and J 2 bases; bases outside gene matches: 7. This CDR3 is built from 15 residues. Germline assignment: CDR1 LNHDA and CDR2 SQIVND (reference sequence). The CDR3 region has the DNA TGTGCCAGTAGTATTCGTTCGGCGGGGGCCTACGAGCAGTACTTC. This gives the protein CASSIRSAGAYEQYF.

The chain couples TRBV2 to TRBJ2-5; D is unclear. The last part of the DNA fits TRBJ2-7 better; the J call may be wrong. Germline values: CDR1 SNHLY, CDR2 FYNNEI. The CDR3 is 11 amino acids. CDR3 DNA: TGTGCCAGCACCAACAACTACGAGCAGTACTTC. Protein: CASTNNYEQYF.

Comment on this clone: The sample carries other DNA sequences with the same CDR3. Written as DNA, the CDR3 is TGTGCCAGCAGTGAGGACAGAGCAAACACTGAAGCTTTCTTT. This encodes CASSEDRANTEAFF. This chain connects TRBV2 to TRBJ1-1, with D possibly being TRBD1 (6 bases). Trimming took 3 bases from V and 2 from J, leaving 10 bases between them. The length of the CDR3 is 14 residues. The germline V gene encodes CDR1 SNHLY and CDR2 FYNNEI.

The J gene is TRBJ2-7, the V gene TRBV5-1, with D unclear. The CDR3 runs 16 residues. V was clipped by 0 bases and J by 1 base, with 14 bases between them. The V gene's germline CDR1 is SGHRS and CDR2 YFSETQ. CDR3 in DNA: TGCGCCAGCAGCTTGGGGCACGGCAGGCCATCCTACGAGCAGTACTTC. Protein sequence: CASSLGHGRPSYEQYF.